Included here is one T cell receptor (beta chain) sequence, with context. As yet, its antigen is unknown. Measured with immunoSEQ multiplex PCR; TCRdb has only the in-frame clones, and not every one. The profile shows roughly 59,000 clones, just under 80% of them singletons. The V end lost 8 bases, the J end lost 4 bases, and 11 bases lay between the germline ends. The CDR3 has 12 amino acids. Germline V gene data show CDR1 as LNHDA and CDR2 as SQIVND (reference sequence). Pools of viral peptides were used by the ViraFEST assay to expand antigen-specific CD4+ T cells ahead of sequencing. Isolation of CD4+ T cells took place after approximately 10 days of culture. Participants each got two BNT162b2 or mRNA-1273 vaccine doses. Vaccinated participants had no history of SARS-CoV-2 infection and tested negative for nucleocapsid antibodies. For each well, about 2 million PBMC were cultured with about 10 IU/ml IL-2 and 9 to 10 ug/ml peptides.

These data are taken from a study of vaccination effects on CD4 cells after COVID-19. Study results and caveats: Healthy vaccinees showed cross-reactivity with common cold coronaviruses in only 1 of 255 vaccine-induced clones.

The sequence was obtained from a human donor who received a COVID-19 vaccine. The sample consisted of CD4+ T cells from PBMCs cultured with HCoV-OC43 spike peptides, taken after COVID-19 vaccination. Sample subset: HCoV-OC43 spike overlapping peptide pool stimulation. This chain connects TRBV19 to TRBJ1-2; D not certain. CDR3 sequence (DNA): TGTGCCAGTTACCGCCAGAGCTATGGCTACACCTTC. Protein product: CASYRQSYGYTF.